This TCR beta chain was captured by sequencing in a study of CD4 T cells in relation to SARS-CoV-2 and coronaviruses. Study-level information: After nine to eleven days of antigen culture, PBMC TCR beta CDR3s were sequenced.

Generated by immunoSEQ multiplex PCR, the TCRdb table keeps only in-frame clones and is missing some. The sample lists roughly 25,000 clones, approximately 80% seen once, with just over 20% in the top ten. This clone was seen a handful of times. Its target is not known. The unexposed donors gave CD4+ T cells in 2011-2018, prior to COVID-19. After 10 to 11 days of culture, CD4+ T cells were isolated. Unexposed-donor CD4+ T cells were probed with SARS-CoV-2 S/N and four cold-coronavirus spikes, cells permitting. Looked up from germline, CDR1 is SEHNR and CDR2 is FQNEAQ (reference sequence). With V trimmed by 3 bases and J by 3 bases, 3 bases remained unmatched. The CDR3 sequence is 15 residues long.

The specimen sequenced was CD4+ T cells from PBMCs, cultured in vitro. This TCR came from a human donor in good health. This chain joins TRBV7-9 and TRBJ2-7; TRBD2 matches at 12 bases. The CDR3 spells CASSLLGLAGYEQYF. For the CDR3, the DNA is TGTGCCAGCAGCTTGCTGGGACTAGCGGGCTACGAGCAGTACTTC.